This T cell receptor (beta chain) was profiled in a study of CD8 T cells in ankylosing spondylitis. Study observations and caveats: Reactive arthritis synovial fluid and blood previously showed some of these motif variants. There was a TCR beta motif, made of roughly eight highly homologous variants, that appeared characteristic of ankylosing spondylitis blood.

TCRdb itself ran the 5' RACE reads through MiXCR, one entry per CDR3 protein. The sample holds over 450,000 distinct CDR3 sequences, roughly 13% seen once. Trimming removed 3 bases at V and 7 bases at J, with 21 bases between. CDR1 and CDR2 (germline): DFQATT, SNEGSKA (reference sequence). This CDR3 comprises 15 residues. With respect to this clonotype: Its antigen is unknown.

The TCR sequence derives from a male donor with ankylosing spondylitis. The chain has TRBV20-1 and TRBJ1-1; tentative D call: TRBD1 (5 bases). The sample consisted of blood, either unsorted or a sorted T cell fraction (not recorded which). CDR3 loop: CSASYPGAGSGEAFF. CDR3 sequence (DNA): TGCAGTGCTAGTTACCCTGGGGCAGGGTCCGGTGAAGCTTTCTTT.